This T cell receptor beta chain emerged from a study of CD8 T cells in Susac syndrome. RNA totalling about 0.45 to 1 ug underwent reverse transcription with random hexamers. TCRdb called the immunoSEQ multiplex PCR reads again in MiXCR, with one record for every CDR3 protein. Altogether about 150,000 distinct CDR3 sequences are present, 94% being singletons, with the ten largest covering around 0.21%. The CDR3 length is 12 residues. Per the germline V gene, CDR1 is MNHEY and CDR2 is SMNVEV (reference sequence). V was shortened by 8 bases and J by 4 bases, with 11 bases between the two germline ends. FACS was used to enrich TEMRA cells, whereas the CD8+ and CD4+ T cells were obtained by negative isolation.

The V and J genes are TRBV27 and TRBJ1-2; D not certain. The TCR comes from a human donor with multiple sclerosis. The sample taken for sequencing was CD8+ T cells from PBMCs. For the CDR3, the DNA is TGTGCCAGCGGCGGCCAGGTCTATGGCTACACCTTC. Encoded protein: CASGGQVYGYTF.